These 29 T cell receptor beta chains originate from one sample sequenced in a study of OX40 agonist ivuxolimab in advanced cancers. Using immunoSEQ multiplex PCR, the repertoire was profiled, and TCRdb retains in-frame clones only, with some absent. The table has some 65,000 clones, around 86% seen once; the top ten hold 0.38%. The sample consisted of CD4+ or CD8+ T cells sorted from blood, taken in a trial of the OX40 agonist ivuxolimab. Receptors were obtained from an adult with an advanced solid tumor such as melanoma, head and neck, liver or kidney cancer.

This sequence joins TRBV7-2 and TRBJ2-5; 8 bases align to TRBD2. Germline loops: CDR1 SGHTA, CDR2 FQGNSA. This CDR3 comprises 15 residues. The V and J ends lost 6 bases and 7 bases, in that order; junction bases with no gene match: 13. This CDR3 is CASSSSGGSVGTQYF. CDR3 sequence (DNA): TGTGCCAGCAGTTCGAGCGGGGGATCCGTTGGGACCCAGTACTTC.

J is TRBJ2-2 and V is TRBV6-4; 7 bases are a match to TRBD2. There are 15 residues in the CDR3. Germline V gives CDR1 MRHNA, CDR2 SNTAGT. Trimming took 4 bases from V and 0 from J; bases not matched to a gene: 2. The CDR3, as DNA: TGTGCCAGCAGTGTCGGACTAGCGAACACCGGGGAGCTGTTTTTT. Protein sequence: CASSVGLANTGELFF.

The CDR3 region has the DNA TGTGCCAGCAGGTACCTCCGGGGGGCCACAGATACGCAGTATTTT. Amino acid sequence: CASRYLRGATDTQYF. The chain carries TRBV7-8 and TRBJ2-3; a possible D gene is TRBD2 (7 bases). The germline V gene has CDR1 SGHVS and CDR2 FQNEAQ. The CDR3 runs 15 residues. Trimming shortened V by 6 bases and J by 2 bases, and 15 bases separated the two germline ends. The whole variable domain, filled in from reference TRBV7-8 and TRBJ2-3, reads GAGVSQSPRYKVAKRGQDVALRCDPISGHVSLFWYQQALGQGPEFLTYFQNEAQLDKSGLPSDRFFAERPEGSVSTLKIQRTQQEDSAVYLCASRYLRGATDTQYFGPGTRLTVL.

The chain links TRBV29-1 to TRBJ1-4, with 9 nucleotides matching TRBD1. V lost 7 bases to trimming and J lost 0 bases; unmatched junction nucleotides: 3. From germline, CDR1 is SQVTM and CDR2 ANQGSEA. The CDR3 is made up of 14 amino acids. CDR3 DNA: TGCAGCGGGGGACAGGGAGCAACTAATGAAAAACTGTTTTTT. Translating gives CSGGQGATNEKLFF.

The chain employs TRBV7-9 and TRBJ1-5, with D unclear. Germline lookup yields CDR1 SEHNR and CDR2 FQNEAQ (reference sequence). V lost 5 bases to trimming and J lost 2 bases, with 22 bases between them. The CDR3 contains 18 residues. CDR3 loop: CASSLLIGEGEGNQPQHF. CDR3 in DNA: TGTGCCAGCAGCCTCCTTATTGGGGAGGGCGAGGGCAATCAGCCCCAGCATTTT.

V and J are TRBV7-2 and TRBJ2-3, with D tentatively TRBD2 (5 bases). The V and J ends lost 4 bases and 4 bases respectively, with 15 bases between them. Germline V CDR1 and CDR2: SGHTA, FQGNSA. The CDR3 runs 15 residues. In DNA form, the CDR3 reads TGTGCCAGCAGCTCCGCCCTCTCCGGGGCAGATACGCAGTATTTT. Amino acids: CASSSALSGADTQYF.

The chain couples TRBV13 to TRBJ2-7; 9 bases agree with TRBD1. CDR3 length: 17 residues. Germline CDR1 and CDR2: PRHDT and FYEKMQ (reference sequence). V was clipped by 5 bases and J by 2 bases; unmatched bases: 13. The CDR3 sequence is CASSPRTGELGTYEQYF. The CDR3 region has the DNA TGTGCCAGCAGCCCGCGGACAGGGGAATTAGGTACCTACGAGCAGTACTTC.

The CDR3 protein is CASSVFGTQYGYTF. The CDR3 DNA reads TGTGCCAGTAGTGTATTCGGGACTCAATATGGCTACACCTTC. V gene TRBV19 combines with J gene TRBJ1-2; perhaps TRBD1 as D (5 bases). Trimming stripped 5 bases from V and 5 bases from J, with 15 bases between. Per the germline V gene, CDR1 is LNHDA and CDR2 is SQIVND (reference sequence). This CDR3 region has 14 residues.

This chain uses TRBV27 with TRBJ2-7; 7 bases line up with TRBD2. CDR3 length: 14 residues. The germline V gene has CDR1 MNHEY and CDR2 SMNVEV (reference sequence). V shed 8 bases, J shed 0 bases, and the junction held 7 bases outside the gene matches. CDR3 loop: CASSPGGSSYEQYF. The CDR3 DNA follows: TGTGCCAGCTCCCCGGGGGGAAGCTCCTACGAGCAGTACTTC.

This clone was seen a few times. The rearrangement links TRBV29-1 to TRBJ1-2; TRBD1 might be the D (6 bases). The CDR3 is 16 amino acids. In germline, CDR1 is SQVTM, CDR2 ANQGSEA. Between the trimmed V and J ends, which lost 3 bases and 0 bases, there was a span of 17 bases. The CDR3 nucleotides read TGCAGCGTTGAGGGGACGGCACAGGGTACTAACTATGGCTACACCTTC. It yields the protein CSVEGTAQGTNYGYTF. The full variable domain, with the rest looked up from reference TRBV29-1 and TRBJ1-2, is SAVISQKPSRDICQRGTSLTIQCQVDSQVTMMFWYRQQPGQSLTLIATANQGSEATYESGFVIDKFPISRPNLTFSTLTVSNMSPEDSSIYLCSVEGTAQGTNYGYTFGSGTRLTVV.

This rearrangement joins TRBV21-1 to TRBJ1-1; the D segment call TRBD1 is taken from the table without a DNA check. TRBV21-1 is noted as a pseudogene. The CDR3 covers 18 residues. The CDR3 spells CASSLPRTGGPLNTEAFF. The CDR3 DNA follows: TGTGCCAGCAGCCTTCCAAGGACAGGTGGTCCCTTGAACACTGAAGCTTTCTTT.

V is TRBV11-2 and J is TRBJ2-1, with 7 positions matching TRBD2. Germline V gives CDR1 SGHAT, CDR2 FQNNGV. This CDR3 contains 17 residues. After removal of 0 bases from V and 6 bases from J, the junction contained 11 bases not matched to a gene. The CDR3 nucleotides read TGTGCCAGCAGCTTAGATCTGGGGACTACCCGGCCCAATGAGCAGTTCTTC. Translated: CASSLDLGTTRPNEQFF. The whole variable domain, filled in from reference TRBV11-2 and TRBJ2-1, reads EAGVAQSPRYKIIEKRQSVAFWCNPISGHATLYWYQQILGQGPKLLIQFQNNGVVDDSQLPKDRFSAERLKGVDSTLKIQPAKLEDSAVYLCASSLDLGTTRPNEQFFGPGTRLTVL.

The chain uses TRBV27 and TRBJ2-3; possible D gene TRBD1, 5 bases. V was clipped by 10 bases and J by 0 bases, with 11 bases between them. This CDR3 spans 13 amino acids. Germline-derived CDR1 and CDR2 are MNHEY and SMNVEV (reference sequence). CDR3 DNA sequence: TGTGCCACCAGACAGACGAGCACAGATACGCAGTATTTT. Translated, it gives CATRQTSTDTQYF.

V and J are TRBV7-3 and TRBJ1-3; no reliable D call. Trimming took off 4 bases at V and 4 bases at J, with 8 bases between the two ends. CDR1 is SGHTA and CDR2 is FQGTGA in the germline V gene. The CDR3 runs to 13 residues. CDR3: CASSSLAGNTIYF. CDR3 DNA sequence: TGTGCCAGCAGCTCCCTGGCGGGAAACACCATATATTTT.

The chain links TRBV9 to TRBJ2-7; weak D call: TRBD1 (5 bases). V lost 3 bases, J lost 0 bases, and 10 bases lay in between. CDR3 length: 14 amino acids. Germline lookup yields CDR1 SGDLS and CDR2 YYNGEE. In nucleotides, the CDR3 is TGTGCCAGCAGCGCACGACAGTTCTCCTACGAGCAGTACTTC. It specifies CASSARQFSYEQYF.

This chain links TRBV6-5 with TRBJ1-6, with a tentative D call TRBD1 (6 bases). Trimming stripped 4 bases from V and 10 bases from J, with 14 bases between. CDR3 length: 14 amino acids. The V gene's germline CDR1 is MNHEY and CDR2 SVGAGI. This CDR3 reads CASSSRGKESPLHF. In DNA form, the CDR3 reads TGTGCCAGCAGTTCCAGGGGTAAGGAGTCACCCCTCCACTTT.

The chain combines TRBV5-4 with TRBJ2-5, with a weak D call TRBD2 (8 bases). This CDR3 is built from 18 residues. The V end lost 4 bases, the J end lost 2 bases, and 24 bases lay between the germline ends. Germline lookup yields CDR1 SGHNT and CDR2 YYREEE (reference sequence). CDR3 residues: CASSPGGGQILSQETQYF. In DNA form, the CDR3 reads TGTGCCAGCAGCCCGGGGGGGGGACAGATACTATCACAAGAGACCCAGTACTTC.

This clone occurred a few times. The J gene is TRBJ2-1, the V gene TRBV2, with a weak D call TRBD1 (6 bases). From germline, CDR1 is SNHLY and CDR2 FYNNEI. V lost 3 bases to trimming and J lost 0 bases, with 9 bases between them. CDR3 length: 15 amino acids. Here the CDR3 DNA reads TGTGCCAGCAGTGACTGGGACACCTCCTACAATGAGCAGTTCTTC. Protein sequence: CASSDWDTSYNEQFF.

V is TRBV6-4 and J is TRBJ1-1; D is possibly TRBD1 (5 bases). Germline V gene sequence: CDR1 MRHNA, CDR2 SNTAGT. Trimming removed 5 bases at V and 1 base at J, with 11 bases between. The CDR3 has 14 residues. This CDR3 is CASSRDHSNTEAFF. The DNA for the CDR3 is TGTGCCAGCAGTCGGGACCATTCGAACACTGAAGCTTTCTTT.

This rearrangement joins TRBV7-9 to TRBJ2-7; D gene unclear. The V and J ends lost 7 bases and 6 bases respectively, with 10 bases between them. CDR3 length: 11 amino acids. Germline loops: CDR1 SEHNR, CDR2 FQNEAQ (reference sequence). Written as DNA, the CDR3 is TGTGCCAGCACCCCACGTAGCGAGCAGTACTTC. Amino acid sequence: CASTPRSEQYF.

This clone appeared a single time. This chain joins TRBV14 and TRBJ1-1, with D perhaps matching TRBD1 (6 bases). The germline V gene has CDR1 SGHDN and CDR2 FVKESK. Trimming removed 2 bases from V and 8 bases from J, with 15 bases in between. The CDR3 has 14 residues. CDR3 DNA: TGTGCCAGCAGCCAATTGGGGGGGCAGGGAGAAGCTTTCTTT. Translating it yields CASSQLGGQGEAFF.

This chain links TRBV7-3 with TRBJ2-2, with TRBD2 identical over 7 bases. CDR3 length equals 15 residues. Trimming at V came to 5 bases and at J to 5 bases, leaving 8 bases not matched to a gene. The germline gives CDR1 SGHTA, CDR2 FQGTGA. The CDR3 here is CASSAGTTRTGELFF. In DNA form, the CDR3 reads TGTGCCAGCAGCGCCGGGACTACCCGAACCGGGGAGCTGTTTTTT.

The CDR3: CASSLEGARTDVSGANVLTF. CDR3 bases: TGCGCCAGCAGCTTGGAGGGGGCCCGGACAGATGTCTCTGGGGCCAACGTCCTGACTTTC. The chain carries TRBV5-1 and TRBJ2-6; 7 bases agree with TRBD1. V lost 0 bases to trimming and J lost 0 bases; unmatched junction nucleotides: 12. Germline CDR1 is SGHRS and CDR2 is YFSETQ. This CDR3 spans 20 amino acids.

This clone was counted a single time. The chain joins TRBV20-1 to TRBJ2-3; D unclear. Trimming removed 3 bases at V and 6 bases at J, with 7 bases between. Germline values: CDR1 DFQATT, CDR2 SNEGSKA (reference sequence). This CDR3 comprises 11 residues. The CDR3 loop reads CSASWQDTQYF. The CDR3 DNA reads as TGCAGTGCTAGTTGGCAGGATACGCAGTATTTT.

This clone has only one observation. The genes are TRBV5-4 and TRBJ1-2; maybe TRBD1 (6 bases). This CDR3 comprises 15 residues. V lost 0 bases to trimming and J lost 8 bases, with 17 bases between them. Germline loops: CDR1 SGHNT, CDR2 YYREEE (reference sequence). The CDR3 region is CASSLVGATAGGYTF. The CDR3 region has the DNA TGTGCCAGCAGCTTGGTGGGGGCCACCGCGGGGGGCTACACCTTC. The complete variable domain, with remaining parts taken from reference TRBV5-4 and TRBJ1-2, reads ETGVTQSPTHLIKTRGQQVTLRCSSQSGHNTVSWYQQALGQGPQFIFQYYREEENGRGNFPPRFSGLQFPNYSSELNVNALELDDSALYLCASSLVGATAGGYTFGSGTRLTVV.

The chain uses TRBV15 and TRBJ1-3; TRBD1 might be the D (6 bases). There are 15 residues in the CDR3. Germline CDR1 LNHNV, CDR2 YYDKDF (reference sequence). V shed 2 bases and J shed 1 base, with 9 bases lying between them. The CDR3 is CATSRQGRSGNTIYF. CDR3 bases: TGTGCCACCAGCAGACAGGGGAGGTCTGGAAACACCATATATTTT.

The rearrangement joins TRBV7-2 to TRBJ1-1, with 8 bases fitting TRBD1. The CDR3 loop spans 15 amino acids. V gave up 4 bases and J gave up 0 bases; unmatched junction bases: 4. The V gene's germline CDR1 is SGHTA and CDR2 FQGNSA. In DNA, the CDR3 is TGTGCCAGCAGCTCCCGGACAGGGTTGAACACTGAAGCTTTCTTT. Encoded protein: CASSSRTGLNTEAFF.

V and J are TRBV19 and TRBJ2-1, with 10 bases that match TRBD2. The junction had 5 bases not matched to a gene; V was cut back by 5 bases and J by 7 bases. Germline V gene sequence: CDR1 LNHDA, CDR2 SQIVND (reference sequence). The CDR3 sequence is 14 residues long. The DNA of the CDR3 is TGTGCCAGTAGTTCCCTAGCGGGGGTGAATGAGCAGTTCTTC. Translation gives CASSSLAGVNEQFF.

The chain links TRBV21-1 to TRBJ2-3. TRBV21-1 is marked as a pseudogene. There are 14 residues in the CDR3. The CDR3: CASNIGISEDTQYF. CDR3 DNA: TGTGCCAGCAATATAGGGATATCGGAAGATACGCAGTATTTT.